This record covers a single TCR beta chain. Its antigen remains unidentified. V lost 5 bases, J lost 3 bases, and 17 bases lay in between. The germline CDR1 and CDR2 sequences are LNHDA and SQIVND (reference sequence). This CDR3 contains 15 residues. These data are taken from a study of human T cells and chemical hapten exposure. Study in general: Per-sample TCR yields varied mainly from small pooled library volume differences. Study observations and caveats: Sensitizing with DPC caused no change in TCRs above 1 in 1000 frequency.

What the library attached to individual cDNA molecules were unique molecular identifiers. Per the original data handling: There were a median of around 97,000 TCRs per sample, with a range from about 23,224 to 690,600. TCRdb reanalysed the RACE reads using MiXCR and keeps one entry per CDR3 protein. The V and J calls follow TCRdb's processing rather than the paper's. The sample gives around 80,000 distinct CDR3 sequences, over 7% of which show up once; 1.5% is in the top ten. Time point in this sample: healthy volunteer bleed at 6 weeks. From whole blood left unfractionated, total RNA was extracted. Sequenced material: whole blood. The chain couples TRBV19 to TRBJ2-7, with no clear D. This sequence originates from a male donor in good health. Some clones in this sample may be carry-over from other donors' samples. The CDR3 DNA sequence: TGTGCCAGTAGTGGGGTGCGAACTAAGGGCTACGAGCAGTACTTC. Protein: CASSGVRTKGYEQYF. Using reference TRBV19 and TRBJ2-7 for the parts outside the CDR3, the full variable domain is DGGITQSPKYLFRKEGQNVTLSCEQNLNHDAMYWYRQDPGQGLRLIYYSQIVNDFQKGDIAEGYSVSREKKESFPLTVTSAQKNPTAFYLCASSGVRTKGYEQYFGPGTRLTVT.